Listed below are T cell receptor beta chains from one sample, sequenced in a study of neurological immune-mediated disorders. TCRdb reanalysed the 5' RACE reads using MiXCR and keeps one entry per CDR3 protein. The sample holds tens of thousands of distinct CDR3 sequences; more than 8.5% are singletons and the top ten take roughly 10%. Sample: PBMCs. These receptors originate from a man in his thirties or forties in good health. CDR3s include the opening cysteine and the closing phenylalanine or tryptophan. The order of the fields is J gene, V gene, clone size, D gene, CDR3 DNA, CDR3 protein. D genes are given only for firm matches. For some rows the clone size is stated as once, few or many, or as a class when expanded; others skip it.

TRBJ2-7	TRBV6-6	many	.	TGTGCCAGCAGTGTCGGAGGGGAGCAGTACTTC	CASSVGGEQYF
TRBJ2-1	TRBV18	many	TRBD1	TGTGCCAGCTCGACAGGGGGCGCCGACAATGAGCAGTTCTTC	CASSTGGADNEQFF
TRBJ1-5	TRBV4-1	.	TRBD1	TGCGCCAGCAGCCACATACGGGGTCAAGGGGGCGAAGGGGGCAATCAGCCCCAGCATTTT	CASSHIRGQGGEGGNQPQHF
TRBJ2-1	TRBV27	many	TRBD2	TGTGCCAGCAGTGGACTAGCGGAGGTGGACAATGAGCAGTTCTTC	CASSGLAEVDNEQFF
TRBJ2-7	TRBV5-1	many	.	TGCGCCAGCAACCTGGCAGGGGAATTCGAGCAGTACTTC	CASNLAGEFEQYF
TRBJ2-7	TRBV20-1	many	TRBD2	TGCAGTGCTAGAGAACCGGGACTAGCTGGAGAGCAGTACTTC	CSAREPGLAGEQYF
TRBJ2-7	TRBV7-9	many	TRBD2	TGTGCCAGCATCCCCCTAGCGGTAGCAGCCTACGAGCAGTACTTC	CASIPLAVAAYEQYF
TRBJ2-5	TRBV3-1	many	.	TGTGCCAGCAGCCAAGATTGGCAGTATCGGGAGACCCAGTACTTC	CASSQDWQYRETQYF
TRBJ2-5	TRBV7-8	.	TRBD2	TGTGCCAGCAGCTCCCGGGGTAGCGGGAGAATAGAGACCCAGTACTTC	CASSSRGSGRIETQYF
TRBJ2-1	TRBV20-1	many	.	TGCAGTGCTAGCTCATACAATGAGCAGTTCTTC	CSASSYNEQFF
TRBJ2-7	TRBV6-2/TRBV6-3	.	.	TGTGCCAGCAGTTACTCGACGGGGAGCTCCTACGAGCAGTACTTC	CASSYSTGSSYEQYF
TRBJ2-1	TRBV19	.	.	TGTGCCAGTAGTATTCCGGGACTTATCAATGAGCAGTTCTTC	CASSIPGLINEQFF
TRBJ2-7	TRBV10-1	many	TRBD2	TGCGCCAGCAGTGAGTCGACTAGCGGGAGGCGCGAGCAGTACTTC	CASSESTSGRREQYF
TRBJ2-7	TRBV20-1	many	.	TGCAGTGCTAGAGAGTTGGGACCTACCTACGAGCAGTACTTC	CSARELGPTYEQYF
TRBJ2-3	TRBV15	many	TRBD2	TGTGCCACCAAGCAGACTAGCGGAGGCACAGATACGCAGTATTTT	CATKQTSGGTDTQYF
TRBJ2-7	TRBV5-1	many	.	TGCGCCAGCAGCACGACAGGCCACGAGCAGTACTTC	CASSTTGHEQYF
TRBJ2-7	TRBV10-3	few	TRBD1	TGTGCCACCAGGGACAGGGGGTACGAGCAGTACTTC	CATRDRGYEQYF
TRBJ1-5	TRBV5-1	many	TRBD1	TGCGCCAGCAGCTTGGGGACAGGTGTAGGGCAGCCCCAGCATTTT	CASSLGTGVGQPQHF
TRBJ2-1	TRBV20-1	many	TRBD2	TGCAGTGCTTCATCCCGGACTAGCGGGAATGGTGAGCAGTTCTTC	CSASSRTSGNGEQFF
TRBJ2-3	TRBV20-1	many	.	TGCAGTGCTAGAAATTTCGGTTCCACAGATACGCAGTATTTT	CSARNFGSTDTQYF
TRBJ2-7	TRBV2	many	TRBD1	TGTGCCAGCAGTGAGGACAGGGGGCACCCCTCCTACGAGCAGTACTTC	CASSEDRGHPSYEQYF
TRBJ2-7	TRBV28	many	.	TGTGCCAGCAACATCCCCCCGGGAAGCGAGCAGTACTTC	CASNIPPGSEQYF
TRBJ2-3	TRBV7-9	many	.	TGTGCCAGCAGCCTCGACACAGATACGCAGTATTTT	CASSLDTDTQYF
TRBJ2-5	TRBV5-1	.	TRBD1	TGCGCCAGCAGCGCCGGACAGGGAAAAGAGACCCAAAACTTC	CASSAGQGKETQNF
TRBJ2-7	TRBV5-1	many	.	TGCGCCAGTAATCCGGGATCACAAAACTCCTACGAGCAGTACTTC	CASNPGSQNSYEQYF
TRBJ1-2	TRBV12-3/TRBV12-4	many	.	TGTGCCAGCAGTTTAAAAATGATGACAGCAACCTATGGCTACACCTTC	CASSLKMMTATYGYTF
TRBJ2-1	TRBV7-9	many	.	TGTGCCAGCAGCCGGGACTCGCCCTACAATGAGCAGTTCTTC	CASSRDSPYNEQFF
TRBJ1-4	TRBV29-1	many	.	TGCAGCGTCGGGGATGAAAAACTGTTTTTT	CSVGDEKLFF
TRBJ1-2	TRBV20-1	many	.	TGCAGTGCTAGAGATGTGGGGGATGGCTACACCTTC	CSARDVGDGYTF
TRBJ2-7	TRBV6-5	.	.	TGTGCCAGCAGTTACATCGCCGCGGTCGGCGAGCAGTACTTC	CASSYIAAVGEQYF
TRBJ2-5	TRBV7-6	many	.	TGTGCCAGCAGCTTGACAGTGCGAGAGACCCAGTACTTC	CASSLTVRETQYF
TRBJ1-1	TRBV5-1	few	TRBD1	TGCGCCAGCAGCCAGGGGACAGGGGGCATGAACACTGAAGCTTTCTTT	CASSQGTGGMNTEAFF
TRBJ2-1	TRBV20-1	many	TRBD2	TGCAGTGCCAGTAGCGGGAGGGCCCTTGGTTATGAGCAGTTCTTC	CSASSGRALGYEQFF
TRBJ1-2	TRBV7-2	many	.	TGTGCCAGCAGCCCCAGAGGGGGAACCCCTAACTATGGCTACACCTTC	CASSPRGGTPNYGYTF
TRBJ1-3	TRBV20-1	.	.	TGCAGTGCTAGAGAAGGAGGCAGCTCTGGAAACACCATATATTTT	CSAREGGSSGNTIYF
TRBJ1-1	TRBV9	.	.	TGTGCCAGCAGCGAAAGGGGCAACCCTAACACTGAAGCTTTCTTT	CASSERGNPNTEAFF
TRBJ2-2	TRBV30	many	.	TGTGCCTCGAGAGCAGGGGCGAACACCGGGGAGCTGTTTTTT	CASRAGANTGELFF
TRBJ1-5	TRBV6-2/TRBV6-3	many	TRBD1	TGTGCCAGCAGTTACTCGCTAACGTGGAGGAGACAGGGCGGCCATCAGCCCCAGCATTTT	CASSYSLTWRRQGGHQPQHF
TRBJ2-3	TRBV5-1	many	.	TGCGCCAGCAGCTCAGGGGCCGCCACAGATACGCAGTATTTT	CASSSGAATDTQYF
TRBJ2-1	TRBV20-1	.	TRBD2	TGCAGTGCTATGCTAGCGGGAAGGGCGGGTAATGAGCAGTTCTTC	CSAMLAGRAGNEQFF
TRBJ2-7	TRBV4-1	many	.	TGCGCCAGCAGCCACGGGGACGTTTTATCCTACGAGCAGTACTTC	CASSHGDVLSYEQYF
TRBJ1-1	TRBV7-2	many	.	TGTGCCAGCAGCTTGCCCCCAAGGGGCCGTGGAGCTTTCTTT	CASSLPPRGRGAFF
TRBJ2-7	TRBV6-2/TRBV6-3	many	.	TGTGCCAGCAGTTACTCTAGCGCCGCCTACGAGCAGTACTTC	CASSYSSAAYEQYF
TRBJ2-7	TRBV5-1	many	.	TGCGCCAGCAAGACTAGTCCCCACGAGCAGTACTTC	CASKTSPHEQYF
TRBJ2-1	TRBV6-5	many	.	TGTGCCAGCAGTTACGGGCCCTCCTACAATGAGCAGTTCTTC	CASSYGPSYNEQFF
TRBJ2-6	TRBV20-1	.	.	TGCAGTGCTCGAGGAGGGGGTACCTCTGGGGCCAACGTCCTGACTTTC	CSARGGGTSGANVLTF
TRBJ2-5	TRBV6-2/TRBV6-3	.	.	TGTGCCAGCAGTTACTTGGGCATGGGGGAGACCCAGTACTTC	CASSYLGMGETQYF
TRBJ2-1	TRBV12-3/TRBV12-4	many	TRBD2	TGTGCCAGCAGGGTAGCGGGAGGGCACTACAATGAGCAGTTCTTC	CASRVAGGHYNEQFF
TRBJ2-7	TRBV28	many	.	TGTGCCAGCAGTTTGCAGGGGGGTCAAGGCTACGAGCAGTACTTC	CASSLQGGQGYEQYF
TRBJ2-6	TRBV27	many	TRBD1	TGTGCCAGCAGTTTATTAGGGGACAGGGACTATTCTGGGGCCAACGTCCTGACTTTC	CASSLLGDRDYSGANVLTF
TRBJ1-4	TRBV6-5	.	TRBD1	TGTGCCAGCAGTGCCACAGGGGGCACGGATGAAAAACTGTTTTTT	CASSATGGTDEKLFF
TRBJ2-1	TRBV6-1	many	TRBD2	TGTGCCAGCAGTGAAAGCCTAGCGGGCCTCGATGAGCAGTTCTTC	CASSESLAGLDEQFF
TRBJ2-2	TRBV29-1	few	.	TGCAGCGTAGGAAAGGGGTTACAGAACACCGGGGAGCTGTTTTTT	CSVGKGLQNTGELFF